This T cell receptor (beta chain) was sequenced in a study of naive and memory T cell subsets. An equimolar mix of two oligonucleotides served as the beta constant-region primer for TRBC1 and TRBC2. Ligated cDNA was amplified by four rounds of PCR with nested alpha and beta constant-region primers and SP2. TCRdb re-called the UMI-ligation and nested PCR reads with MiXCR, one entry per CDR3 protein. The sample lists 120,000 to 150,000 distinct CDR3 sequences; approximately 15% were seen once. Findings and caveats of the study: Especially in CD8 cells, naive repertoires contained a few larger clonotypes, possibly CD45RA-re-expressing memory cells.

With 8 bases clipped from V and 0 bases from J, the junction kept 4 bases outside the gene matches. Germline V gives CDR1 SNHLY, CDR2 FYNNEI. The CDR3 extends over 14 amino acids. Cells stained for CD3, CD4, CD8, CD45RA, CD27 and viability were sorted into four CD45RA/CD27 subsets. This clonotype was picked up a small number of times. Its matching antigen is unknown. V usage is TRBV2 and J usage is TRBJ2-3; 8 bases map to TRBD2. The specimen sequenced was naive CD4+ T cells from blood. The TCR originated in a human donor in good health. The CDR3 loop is CASGLAASTDTQYF. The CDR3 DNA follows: TGTGCCAGCGGACTAGCCGCTAGCACAGATACGCAGTATTTT.